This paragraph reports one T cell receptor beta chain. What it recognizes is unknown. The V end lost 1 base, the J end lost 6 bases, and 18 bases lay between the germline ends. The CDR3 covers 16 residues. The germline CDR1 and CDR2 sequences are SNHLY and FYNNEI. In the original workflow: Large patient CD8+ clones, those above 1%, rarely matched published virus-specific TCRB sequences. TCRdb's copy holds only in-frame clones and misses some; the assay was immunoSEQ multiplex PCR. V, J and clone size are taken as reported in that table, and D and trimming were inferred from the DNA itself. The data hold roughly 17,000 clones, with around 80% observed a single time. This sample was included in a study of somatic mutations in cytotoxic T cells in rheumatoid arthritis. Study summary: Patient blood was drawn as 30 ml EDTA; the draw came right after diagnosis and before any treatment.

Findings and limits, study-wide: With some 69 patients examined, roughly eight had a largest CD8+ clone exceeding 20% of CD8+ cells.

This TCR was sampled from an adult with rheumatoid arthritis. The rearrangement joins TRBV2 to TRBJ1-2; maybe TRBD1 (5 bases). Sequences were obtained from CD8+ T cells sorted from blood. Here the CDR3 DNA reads TGTGCCAGCAGTGAAGGCCCGGGACGTCACTTCGATGGCTACACCTTC. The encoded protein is CASSEGPGRHFDGYTF.